These 21 T cell receptor beta chains were sequenced from one sample in a study of cytomegalovirus exposure and HLA in healthy donors. Both 60 Vbeta primers and 13 Jbeta primers went into the PCR. Sequenced by immunoSEQ multiplex PCR; TCRdb stores in-frame clones only, minus some. Here the sample spans 90,000 to 130,000 clones, roughly 83% being singletons. Sequencing was carried out using PBMCs. The receptors derive from a woman under 30 in good health and CMV-seropositive.

In this sample, this clone turned up a few times. The genes are TRBV6-1 and TRBJ2-6, with D possibly matching TRBD1 (6 bases). Looked up from germline, CDR1 is MNHNS and CDR2 is SASEGT. This CDR3 has 17 residues. V lost 4 bases and J lost 2, with 15 bases in between. The CDR3 region is CASSAPWGLPGANVLTF. In nucleotides, the CDR3 is TGTGCCAGCAGTGCCCCCTGGGGGCTACCTGGGGCCAACGTCCTGACTTTC.

The chain joins TRBV2 to TRBJ2-5, with a weak D call TRBD1 (5 bases). Trimming took off 2 bases at V and 4 bases at J, with 11 bases between the two ends. Germline V gene data show CDR1 as SNHLY and CDR2 as FYNNEI. This CDR3 is 14 amino acids long. The CDR3 coding sequence is TGTGCCAGCAGTGAATCTCGTGACAGAGAGACCCAGTACTTC. Translation gives CASSESRDRETQYF.

The V call is TRBV5-1, the J call TRBJ1-4; 7 nucleotides align to TRBD1. Germline loops: CDR1 SGHRS, CDR2 YFSETQ. This CDR3 contains 15 residues. Trimming at V came to 4 bases and at J to 7 bases, leaving 10 bases not matched to a gene. The CDR3 DNA is TGCGCCAGCAGCACTACTACAGGGGCAGGTGAAAAACTGTTTTTT. This encodes CASSTTTGAGEKLFF.

The rearrangement links TRBV10-2 to TRBJ2-2; the match to TRBD2 covers 14 bases. This CDR3 contains 17 residues. Trimming removed 6 bases from V and 5 bases from J; junction bases left unmatched: 8. Germline V gives CDR1 WSHSY, CDR2 SAAADI. Written as DNA, the CDR3 is TGCGCCAGCAGCCTAGGACTAGCGGGAGGTCGAACCGGGGAGCTGTTTTTT. It translates to CASSLGLAGGRTGELFF.

This chain joins TRBV5-1 and TRBJ1-1; D ambiguous. Trimming took 5 bases from V and 2 from J, leaving 16 bases between them. This CDR3 spans 15 amino acids. Germline CDR1 reads SGHRS; CDR2 reads YFSETQ. For the CDR3, the DNA is TGCGCCAGCAGTGTGGAATCACTAAGTAACACTGAAGCTTTCTTT. Amino acid sequence: CASSVESLSNTEAFF. The full variable domain, in which reference TRBV5-1 and TRBJ1-1 provide the parts outside the CDR3, is KAGVTQTPRYLIKTRGQQVTLSCSPISGHRSVSWYQQTPGQGLQFLFEYFSETQRNKGNFPGRFSGRQFSNSRSEMNVSTLELGDSALYLCASSVESLSNTEAFFGQGTRLTVV.

This chain uses TRBV4-1 with TRBJ1-2, with 8 positions matching TRBD1. The germline gives CDR1 MGHRA, CDR2 YSYEKL. J was trimmed by 7 bases and V by 0 bases; bases with no gene match: 13. The CDR3 sequence is 17 residues long. CDR3 DNA: TGCGCCAGCAGCCAAGATTCCGCAGGGGGCGCTGCGGGTGGCTACACCTTC. It encodes CASSQDSAGGAAGGYTF.

This sequence joins TRBV5-1 and TRBJ2-7, with TRBD1 matching over 9 bases. CDR3 length: 16 amino acids. The trim removed 2 bases at V and 3 bases at J, leaving 9 bases unmatched. The germline V gene encodes CDR1 SGHRS and CDR2 YFSETQ. CDR3 amino acids: CASSLGKDRGYYEQYF. The CDR3 coding sequence is TGCGCCAGCAGCTTAGGGAAAGACAGGGGGTACTACGAGCAGTACTTC.

In DNA, the CDR3 is TGTGCCAGCACCGCGGACAGGGTGAACACTGAAGCTTTCTTT. Its translation: CASTADRVNTEAFF. The gene calls are TRBV2 and TRBJ1-1, with 8 nucleotides matching TRBD1. The CDR3 sequence is 14 residues long. CDR1 is SNHLY and CDR2 is FYNNEI in the germline V gene. V lost 7 bases and J lost 0; bases outside the gene matches: 4.

This chain connects TRBV27 to TRBJ2-7; TRBD1 might be the D (6 bases). Trimming removed 3 bases at V and 2 bases at J, with 11 bases between. Germline CDR1 MNHEY, CDR2 SMNVEV (reference sequence). The CDR3 runs to 14 residues. In DNA, the CDR3 is TGTGCCAGCAGTTTCAGGGGCTACACCTACGAGCAGTACTTC. As protein: CASSFRGYTYEQYF.

The chain joins TRBV27 to TRBJ2-1; TRBD2 might be the D (6 bases). CDR1 is MNHEY, CDR2 SMNVEV, per germline (reference sequence). V gave up 3 bases and J gave up 2 bases, with 11 bases separating them. This CDR3 region has 15 residues. The CDR3 DNA is TGTGCCAGCAGTTTCCCGGGACTCACCTACAATGAGCAGTTCTTC. Amino acid sequence: CASSFPGLTYNEQFF.

The rearrangement links TRBV6-1 to TRBJ1-5, with D uncertain. Per germline, CDR1 MNHNS and CDR2 SASEGT. The CDR3 covers 14 residues. Deletions cut 3 bases from V and 0 bases from J, with 6 bases between. Here the CDR3 DNA reads TGTGCCAGCAGTGAGGCATATAGCAATCAGCCCCAGCATTTT. Translated, it gives CASSEAYSNQPQHF.

This clone was observed a few times. The CDR3 DNA sequence: TGTGCCAGCAGTTACGGAGATCAGCCCCAGCATTTT. Its protein product is CASSYGDQPQHF. This chain links TRBV6-6 with TRBJ1-5; D is unresolved. The CDR3 is 12 amino acids. The V and J ends lost 2 bases and 5 bases respectively, with 4 bases between them. Germline values: CDR1 MNHNY, CDR2 SVGAGI (reference sequence).

The chain is built from TRBV5-4 and TRBJ2-5, with 9 bases lining up with TRBD2. CDR1 is SGHNT and CDR2 is YYREEE in the germline V gene (reference sequence). The CDR3 spans 15 residues. V was clipped by 1 base and J by 5 bases; unmatched bases: 6. CDR3 residues: CASSLMPSGTETQYF. The CDR3 nucleotides are TGTGCCAGCAGCTTGATGCCTAGCGGGACTGAGACCCAGTACTTC.

V gene TRBV7-2 combines with J gene TRBJ1-5; D gene ambiguous. Between the trimmed V and J ends, which lost 2 bases and 6 bases, there was a span of 5 bases. The CDR3 has 12 residues. Per the germline V gene, CDR1 is SGHTA and CDR2 is FQGNSA. In DNA form, the CDR3 reads TGTGCCAGCAGCTTACGGTCTCAGCCCCAGCATTTT. Its translation: CASSLRSQPQHF.

The chain recombines TRBV6-5 with TRBJ1-5; D gene unclear. The germline gives CDR1 MNHEY, CDR2 SVGAGI. The CDR3 has 14 residues. V lost 1 base to trimming and J lost 3 bases, with 7 bases between them. The CDR3 here is CASSYWPNNQPQHF. CDR3 bases: TGTGCCAGCAGTTACTGGCCGAACAATCAGCCCCAGCATTTT.

This sequence joins TRBV5-6 and TRBJ2-1, with 9 bases aligning to TRBD1. Trimming took 4 bases from V and 3 from J; bases not matched to a gene: 2. CDR3 length: 14 amino acids. Looked up from germline, CDR1 is SGHDT and CDR2 is YYEEEE. CDR3 in amino acids: CASSVGQGYNEQFF. Written as DNA, the CDR3 is TGTGCCAGCAGCGTGGGACAGGGCTACAATGAGCAGTTCTTC.

The rearrangement uses TRBV10-3 and TRBJ2-7, with TRBD2 matching over 10 bases. CDR1 and CDR2 from the germline V gene are ENHRY and SYGVKD. There are 14 residues in the CDR3. The junction had 9 bases not matched to a gene; V was cut back by 7 bases and J by 6 bases. The chain's CDR3 is CAIKRLAGVGEQYF. For the CDR3, the DNA is TGTGCCATCAAGAGGCTAGCGGGAGTTGGCGAGCAGTACTTC.

The rearrangement links TRBV5-1 to TRBJ1-2; D remains ambiguous. CDR1 is SGHRS and CDR2 is YFSETQ in the germline V gene. Trimming cost V 3 bases and J 8 bases, with 14 bases left between them. CDR3 length equals 13 residues. The CDR3 spells CASSSRTDGGYTF. Written as DNA, the CDR3 is TGCGCCAGCAGCTCCCGGACTGATGGGGGCTACACCTTC.

The CDR3 is CASSLSGRYYGYTF. The CDR3 coding sequence is TGTGCCAGCAGTTTATCGGGGCGGTACTATGGCTACACCTTC. The chain recombines TRBV27 with TRBJ1-2, with D possibly being TRBD1 (5 bases). This CDR3 is 14 amino acids long. The germline V and J ends were trimmed by 0 bases and 3 bases, with 8 bases remaining between them. Germline V CDR1 and CDR2: MNHEY, SMNVEV (reference sequence).

J is TRBJ2-3 and V is TRBV7-9; 8 bases agree with TRBD2. Germline lookup yields CDR1 SEHNR and CDR2 FQNEAQ (reference sequence). The V gene end was trimmed by 3 bases and the J gene end by 0 bases; junction bases not matched to a gene: 2. The CDR3 extends over 15 amino acids. The CDR3 region is CASSFSSGSTDTQYF. CDR3 DNA sequence: TGTGCCAGCAGCTTCTCTAGCGGGAGCACAGATACGCAGTATTTT.

In this sample, this clone turned up once. V is TRBV6-1 and J is TRBJ2-7, with TRBD2 identical over 15 bases. V dropped 3 bases and J dropped 5; count of bases not matched to a gene: 5. Germline values: CDR1 MNHNS, CDR2 SASEGT. CDR3 length: 16 residues. The CDR3 is CASSEGLAGGIHEQYF. CDR3 in DNA: TGTGCCAGCAGTGAGGGACTAGCGGGAGGCATCCACGAGCAGTACTTC.